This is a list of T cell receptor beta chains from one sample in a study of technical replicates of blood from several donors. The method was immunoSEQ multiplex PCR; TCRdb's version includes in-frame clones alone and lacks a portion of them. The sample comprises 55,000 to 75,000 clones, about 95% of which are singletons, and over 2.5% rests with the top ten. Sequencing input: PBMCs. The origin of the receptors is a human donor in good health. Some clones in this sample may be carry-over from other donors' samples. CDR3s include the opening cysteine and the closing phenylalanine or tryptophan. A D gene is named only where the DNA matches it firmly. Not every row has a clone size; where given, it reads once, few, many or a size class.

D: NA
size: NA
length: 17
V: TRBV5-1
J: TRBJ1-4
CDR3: CASSFNRTVATNEKLFF
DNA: TGCGCCAGCAGCTTCAACAGGACCGTGGCTACTAATGAAAAACTGTTTTTT

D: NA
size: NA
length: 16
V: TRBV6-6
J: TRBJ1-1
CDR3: CASSPGQSFMNTEAFF
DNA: TGTGCCAGCAGTCCTGGACAGTCCTTCATGAACACTGAAGCTTTCTTT

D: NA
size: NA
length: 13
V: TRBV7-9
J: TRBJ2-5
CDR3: CASTTRAQETQYF
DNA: TGTGCCAGCACTACGAGGGCCCAAGAGACCCAGTACTTC

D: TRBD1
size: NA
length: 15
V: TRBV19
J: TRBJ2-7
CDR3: CASSIRTGVSYEQYF
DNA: TGTGCCAGTAGTATTCGGACAGGAGTCTCCTACGAGCAGTACTTC

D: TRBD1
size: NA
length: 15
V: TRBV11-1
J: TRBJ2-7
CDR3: CASSLDPGQAYEQYF
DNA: TGTGCCAGCAGCTTAGACCCGGGACAGGCCTACGAGCAGTACTTC

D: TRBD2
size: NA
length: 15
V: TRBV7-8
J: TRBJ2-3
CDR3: CASSGSGGEMNTQYF
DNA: TGTGCCAGCAGCGGTAGCGGGGGAGAGATGAATACGCAGTATTTT

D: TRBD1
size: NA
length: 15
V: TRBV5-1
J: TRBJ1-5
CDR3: CASSLGDRSNQPQHF
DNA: TGCGCCAGCAGCTTGGGGGACAGAAGCAATCAGCCCCAGCATTTT

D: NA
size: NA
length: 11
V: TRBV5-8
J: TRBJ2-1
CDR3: CASSNMVEQFF
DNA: TGTGCCAGCAGCAACATGGTAGAGCAGTTCTTC

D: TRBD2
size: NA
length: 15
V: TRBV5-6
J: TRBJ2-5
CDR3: CASRPGLANQETQYF
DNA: TGTGCCAGCAGGCCGGGACTAGCGAACCAAGAGACCCAGTACTTC

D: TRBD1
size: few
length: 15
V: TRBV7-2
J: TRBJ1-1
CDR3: CASSSGTGMNTEAFF
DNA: TGTGCCAGCAGCTCGGGGACAGGGATGAACACTGAAGCTTTCTTT

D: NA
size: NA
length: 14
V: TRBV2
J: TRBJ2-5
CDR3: CASSELTVQETQYF
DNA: TGTGCCAGCAGTGAACTAACAGTCCAAGAGACCCAGTACTTC

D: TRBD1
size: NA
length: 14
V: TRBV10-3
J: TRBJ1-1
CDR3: CAISGGTGGVEDFF
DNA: TGTGCCATCAGCGGGGGGACAGGGGGAGTTGAAGATTTCTTT

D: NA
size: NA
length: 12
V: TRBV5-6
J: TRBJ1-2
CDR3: CASSQGYYGYTF
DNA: TGTGCCAGCAGTCAGGGTTACTATGGCTACACCTTC

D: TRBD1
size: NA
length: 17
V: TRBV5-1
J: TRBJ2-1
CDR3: CASSPNKIDRGMNEQFF
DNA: TGCGCCAGCAGCCCGAATAAAATTGACAGGGGGATGAATGAGCAGTTCTTC

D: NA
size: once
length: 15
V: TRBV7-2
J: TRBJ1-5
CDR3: CASSLGGAGNQPQHF
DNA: TGTGCCAGCAGCTTAGGGGGCGCCGGCAATCAGCCCCAGCATTTT

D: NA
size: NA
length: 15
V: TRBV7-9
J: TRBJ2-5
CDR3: CASSSNGGPKETQYF
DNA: TGTGCCAGCAGCTCCAACGGGGGGCCTAAAGAGACCCAGTACTTC

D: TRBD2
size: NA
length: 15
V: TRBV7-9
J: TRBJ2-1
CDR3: CASSFKSGGYNEQFF
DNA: TGTGCCAGCAGCTTCAAGAGCGGGGGCTACAATGAGCAGTTCTTC

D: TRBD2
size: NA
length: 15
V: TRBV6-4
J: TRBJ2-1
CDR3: CASSDSSGGHNEQFF
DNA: TGTGCCAGCAGTGACTCTAGCGGGGGACACAATGAGCAGTTCTTC

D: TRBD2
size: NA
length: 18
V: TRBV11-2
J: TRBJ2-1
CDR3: CASSRVEGWTSGHNEQFF
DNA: TGTGCCAGCAGCCGGGTGGAGGGTTGGACTAGCGGTCACAATGAGCAGTTCTTC

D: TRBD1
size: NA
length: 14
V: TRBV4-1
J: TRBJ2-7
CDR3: CASSQGPTGYEQYF
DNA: TGCGCCAGCAGCCAGGGACCGACAGGGTACGAGCAGTACTTC

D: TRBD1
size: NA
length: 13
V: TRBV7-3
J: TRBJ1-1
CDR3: CASSVTQGFEAFF
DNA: TGTGCCAGCAGCGTGACACAGGGGTTTGAAGCTTTCTTT

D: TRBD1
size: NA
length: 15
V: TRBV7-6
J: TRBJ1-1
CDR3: CASSPRQGGNTEAFF
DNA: TGTGCCAGCAGCCCACGACAGGGTGGGAATACTGAAGCTTTCTTT

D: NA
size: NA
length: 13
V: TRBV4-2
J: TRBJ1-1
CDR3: CASSQDENTGVKF
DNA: TGTGCCAGCAGCCAAGACGAAAACACCGGGGTGAAATTT

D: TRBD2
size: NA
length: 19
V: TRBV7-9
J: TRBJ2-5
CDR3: CASSLLVLAGALSQETQYF
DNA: TGTGCCAGCAGCTTACTGGTATTAGCGGGGGCCCTCTCTCAAGAGACCCAGTACTTC

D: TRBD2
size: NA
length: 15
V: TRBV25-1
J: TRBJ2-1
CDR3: CASSEPGLAGVEQFF
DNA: TGTGCCAGCAGTGAGCCCGGACTAGCGGGAGTTGAGCAGTTCTTC

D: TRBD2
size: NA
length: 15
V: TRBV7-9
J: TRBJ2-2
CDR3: CASSGLAGGPGELFF
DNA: TGTGCCAGCAGCGGTTTGGCGGGGGGCCCCGGGGAGCTGTTTTTT

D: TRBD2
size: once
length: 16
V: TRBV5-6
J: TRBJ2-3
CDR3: CASSLRLAGGPDTQYF
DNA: TGTGCCAGCAGCTTGAGGCTAGCGGGGGGGCCAGATACGCAGTATTTT

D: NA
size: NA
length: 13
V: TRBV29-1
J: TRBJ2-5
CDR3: CSVDQETQFSQYF
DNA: TGCAGCGTTGACCAGGAAACCCAATTTTCTCAGTACTTC

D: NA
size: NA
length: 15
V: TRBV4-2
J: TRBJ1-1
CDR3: CASSQGQGGQTEAFF
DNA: TGTGCCAGCAGCCAGGGTCAGGGAGGTCAGACTGAAGCTTTCTTT

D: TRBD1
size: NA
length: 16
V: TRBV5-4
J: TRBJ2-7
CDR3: CASSLAQTGLVYEQYF
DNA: TGTGCCAGCAGCTTGGCCCAGACAGGGTTGGTGTACGAGCAGTACTTC

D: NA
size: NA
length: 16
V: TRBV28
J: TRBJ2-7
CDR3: CASSLSPDFSSYEQYF
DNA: TGTGCCAGCAGTTTATCCCCAGATTTCAGCTCCTACGAGCAGTACTTC

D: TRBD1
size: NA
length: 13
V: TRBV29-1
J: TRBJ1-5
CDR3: CSVPGTENQPQHF
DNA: TGCAGCGTACCGGGGACAGAGAATCAGCCCCAGCATTTT

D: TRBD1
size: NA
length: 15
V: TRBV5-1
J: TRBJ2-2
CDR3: CASSRRQGNTGELFF
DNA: TGCGCCAGCAGCCGGCGACAGGGGAACACCGGGGAGCTGTTTTTT

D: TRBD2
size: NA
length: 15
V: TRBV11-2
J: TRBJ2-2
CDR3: CASSLGLAGTGELFF
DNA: TGTGCCAGCAGCTTAGGCCTAGCGGGAACCGGGGAGCTGTTTTTT

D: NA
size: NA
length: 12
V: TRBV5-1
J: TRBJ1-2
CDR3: CASRGGAGGYTF
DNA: TGCGCCAGCCGCGGGGGGGCAGGAGGCTACACCTTC

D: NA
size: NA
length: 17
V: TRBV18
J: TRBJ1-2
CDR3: CASSPVSTGGALDGYTF
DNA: TGTGCCAGCTCGCCAGTATCTACAGGTGGGGCGCTCGATGGCTACACCTTC

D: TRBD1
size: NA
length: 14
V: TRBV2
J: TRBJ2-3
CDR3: CASSPGQTTDTQYF
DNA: TGTGCCAGCAGCCCGGGACAGACCACAGATACGCAGTATTTT

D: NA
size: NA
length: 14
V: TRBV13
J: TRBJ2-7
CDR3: CASSLASGSYEQYF
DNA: TGTGCCAGCAGCTTAGCGTCGGGCTCCTACGAGCAGTACTTC

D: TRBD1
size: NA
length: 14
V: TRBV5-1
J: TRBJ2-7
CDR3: CASSLGDSVYEQYF
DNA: TGCGCCAGCAGCTTGGGGGACAGCGTCTACGAGCAGTACTTC

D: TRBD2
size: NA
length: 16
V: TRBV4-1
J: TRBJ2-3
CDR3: CASSQLAGGGTDTQYF
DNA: TGCGCCAGCAGCCAGCTAGCGGGGGGCGGCACAGATACGCAGTATTTT

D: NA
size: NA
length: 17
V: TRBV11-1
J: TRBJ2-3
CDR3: CASSFPFDGQRTDTQYF
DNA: TGTGCCAGCAGCTTTCCGTTCGACGGACAGCGCACAGATACGCAGTATTTT

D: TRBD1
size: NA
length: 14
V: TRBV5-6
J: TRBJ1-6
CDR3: CASSSDRGGAPLHF
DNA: TGTGCCAGCAGCTCCGACAGGGGTGGCGCACCCCTCCACTTT

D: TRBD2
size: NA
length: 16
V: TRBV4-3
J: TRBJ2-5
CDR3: CASSQTAASGQETQYF
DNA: TGCGCCAGCAGCCAAACCGCGGCTAGCGGGCAAGAGACCCAGTACTTC

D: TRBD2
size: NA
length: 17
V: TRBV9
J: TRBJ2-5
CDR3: CASSAGTSGTNQETQYF
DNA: TGTGCCAGCAGCGCCGGGACTAGCGGGACCAACCAAGAGACCCAGTACTTC

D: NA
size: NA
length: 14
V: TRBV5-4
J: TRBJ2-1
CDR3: CASSLVQGGNEQFF
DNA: TGTGCCAGCAGCCTAGTTCAGGGGGGCAATGAGCAGTTCTTC

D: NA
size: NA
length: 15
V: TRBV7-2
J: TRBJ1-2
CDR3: CASSLDKQSNYGYTF
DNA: TGTGCCAGCAGCCTAGATAAACAATCAAACTATGGCTACACCTTC

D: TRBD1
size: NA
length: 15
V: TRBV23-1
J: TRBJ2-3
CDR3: CASSQIGQAADTQYF
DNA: TGCGCCAGCAGTCAAATTGGACAGGCAGCAGATACGCAGTATTTT

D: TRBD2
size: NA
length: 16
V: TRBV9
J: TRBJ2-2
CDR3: CASSVGSGSDTGELFF
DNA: TGTGCCAGCAGCGTAGGGAGCGGGAGCGACACCGGGGAGCTGTTTTTT

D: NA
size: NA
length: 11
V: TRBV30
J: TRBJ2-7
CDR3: CAWSGAYEQYF
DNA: TGTGCCTGGAGCGGGGCCTACGAGCAGTACTTC

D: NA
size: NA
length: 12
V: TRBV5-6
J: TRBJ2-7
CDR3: CASSLNSIEQYF
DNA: TGTGCCAGCAGCTTGAACTCGATCGAGCAGTACTTC

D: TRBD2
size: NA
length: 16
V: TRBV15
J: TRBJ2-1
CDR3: CATSRDPTSGSNEQFF
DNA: TGTGCCACCAGCAGAGATCCAACTAGCGGGAGCAATGAGCAGTTCTTC

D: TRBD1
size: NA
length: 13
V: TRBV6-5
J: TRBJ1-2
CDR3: CASSQQGTGGYTF
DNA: TGTGCCAGCAGCCAACAGGGGACGGGAGGCTACACCTTC

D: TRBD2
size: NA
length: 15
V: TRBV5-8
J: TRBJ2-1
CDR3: CASSSGTSAYNEQFF
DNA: TGTGCCAGCAGCTCGGGGACTAGCGCGTACAATGAGCAGTTCTTC

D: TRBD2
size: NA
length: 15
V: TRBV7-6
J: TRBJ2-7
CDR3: CASSYLAGESWEQYF
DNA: TGTGCCAGCAGCTATCTAGCGGGAGAGTCTTGGGAGCAGTACTTC

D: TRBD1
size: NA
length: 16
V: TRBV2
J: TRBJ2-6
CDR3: CASSEVRGLGANVLTF
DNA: TGTGCTAGCAGTGAAGTCAGGGGGCTTGGGGCCAACGTCCTGACTTTC

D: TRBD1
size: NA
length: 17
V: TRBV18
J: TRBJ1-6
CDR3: CASSPYGPQGGYSPLHF
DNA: TGTGCCAGCTCACCATACGGACCACAGGGGGGTTATTCACCCCTCCACTTT